This T cell receptor (beta chain) was sequenced for a study of T cells in women clearing cervical HPV infection. Overall study context: Cases: HPV16-related CIN3 or worse on histology, 2 invasive cancers.

Worth noting for this clone: The sequence runs out 3 residues before the end of the CDR3; the remainder is reconstructed from the germline J gene.

TCRdb's copy holds only in-frame clones and misses some; the assay was immunoSEQ multiplex PCR. The listing contains under 40,000 clones. The ends were cut back, 4 bases at V and 1 base at J, with 7 bases in the middle. The CDR3 extends over 13 amino acids. Germline V gene data show CDR1 as SGHAT and CDR2 as FQNNGV. The chain is built from TRBV11-2 and TRBJ1-1; tentatively, D is TRBD1 (5 bases). Sequenced sample: blood buffy coat. The sequence came from a woman aged 18-69 years with a cervical HPV16 infection that either progressed to CIN3+ or cleared (not recorded which). CDR3 loop: CASSWGRNTEAFF. CDR3 bases read: TGTGCCAGCAGCTGGGGCAGGAACACTGAA.